This T cell receptor (beta chain) is drawn from a study of blood T cell repertoires in COVID-19. This table comes from immunoSEQ multiplex PCR, and its TCRdb copy is limited to in-frame clones, with some not included. The profile shows 350,000 to 400,000 clones, 88% of them singletons. Germline V gene lookup returns CDR1 MGHRA and CDR2 YSYEKL. CDR3 length: 17 amino acids. J gave up 5 bases and V 0 bases, and 11 bases lay outside the gene matches. The origin of this receptor is a woman between 18 and 29 years old who had recovered from COVID-19. J is TRBJ2-3 and V is TRBV4-1, with 7 nucleotides matching TRBD1. The sample taken for sequencing was PBMCs or T cells enriched from blood (not recorded which). CDR3 bases: TGCGCCAGCAGCCAAGAGGGGTCGAGGGGGCGTGGAGATACGCAGTATTTT. Its protein product is CASSQEGSRGRGDTQYF.